One and the same sample provided the 8 T cell receptor beta chains below, sequenced in a study of blood T cell repertoires in COVID-19. Clones were sequenced by immunoSEQ multiplex PCR, and TCRdb holds only the in-frame ones, with some missing. The repertoire holds around 160,000 clones, with just over 85% as singletons. The specimen sequenced was peripheral blood. The receptors here all came from a man aged 60-69 years with acute or convalescent COVID-19.

This chain joins TRBV9 and TRBJ1-2, with 10 bases matching TRBD1. CDR3 size: 16 residues. Unmatched junction bases numbered 9, after V lost 0 bases and J lost 7 bases. The germline CDR1 and CDR2 sequences are SGDLS and YYNGEE. The chain's CDR3 is CASSVAAGTGVGGYTF. The CDR3 DNA reads TGTGCCAGCAGCGTAGCAGCCGGGACAGGGGTAGGTGGCTACACCTTC. Full variable domain (rest looked up from reference TRBV9 and TRBJ1-2): DSGVTQTPKHLITATGQRVTLRCSPRSGDLSVYWYQQSLDQGLQFLIQYYNGEERAKGNILERFSAQQFPDLHSELNLSSLELGDSALYFCASSVAAGTGVGGYTFGSGTRLTVV.

This chain links TRBV7-9 with TRBJ1-5; perhaps TRBD1 as D (5 bases). CDR3 length equals 14 residues. Per the germline V gene, CDR1 is SEHNR and CDR2 is FQNEAQ (reference sequence). Trimming removed 10 bases from V and 4 bases from J, with 17 bases in between. The CDR3 DNA reads TGTGCCACCGCGGATCAGGGTGGGAATCAGCCCCAGCATTTT. It codes for CATADQGGNQPQHF.

This rearrangement joins TRBV29-1 to TRBJ1-5; unclear D gene. V lost 5 bases to trimming and J lost 1 base, with 9 bases between them. CDR3 length: 13 residues. The germline V gene has CDR1 SQVTM and CDR2 ANQGSEA. CDR3 in DNA: TGCAGCGTTCGACTGAACAGCAATCAGCCCCAGCATTTT. Amino acids: CSVRLNSNQPQHF.

The chain is built from TRBV4-1 and TRBJ2-2; D is undetermined. The CDR3 totals 15 residues. V was trimmed by 1 base and J by 5 bases, leaving 11 bases between them. Germline CDR1 reads MGHRA; CDR2 reads YSYEKL. The CDR3 reads CASSQAQIRTGELFF. The CDR3 bases are TGCGCCAGCAGCCAAGCTCAAATTCGGACCGGGGAGCTGTTTTTT.

The chain uses TRBV7-8 and TRBJ2-7, with 10 bases matching TRBD2. CDR3 length: 15 residues. Trimming removed 5 bases from V and 0 bases from J; junction bases left unmatched: 4. Per germline, CDR1 SGHVS and CDR2 FQNEAQ. The CDR3 nucleotides read TGTGCCAGCAGCCCGTGGACTAGCGGCTCCTACGAGCAGTACTTC. Residues: CASSPWTSGSYEQYF.

The J gene is TRBJ2-7, the V gene TRBV24-1; perhaps TRBD2 as D (6 bases). V shed 3 bases and J shed 0 bases, with 14 bases lying between them. Germline values: CDR1 KGHDR, CDR2 SFDVKD. This CDR3 has 16 residues. CDR3 in amino acids: CATSDPAGPRSYEQYF. CDR3 nucleotide sequence: TGTGCCACCAGTGATCCGGCGGGACCGCGCTCCTACGAGCAGTACTTC.

The chain employs TRBV5-5 and TRBJ2-7; the match to TRBD2 covers 10 bases. V trimming: 2 bases; J trimming: 2 bases; junction bases outside the gene matches: 4. CDR3 length equals 15 residues. Germline assignment: CDR1 SGHKS and CDR2 YYEKEE (reference sequence). CDR3 bases: TGTGCCAGCAGCTTATTAGCGGGAGGCCCCTACGAGCAGTACTTC. It yields the protein CASSLLAGGPYEQYF.

The chain is built from TRBV24-1 and TRBJ2-1; TRBD1 agrees at 9 bases. The V gene's germline CDR1 is KGHDR and CDR2 SFDVKD. V shed 3 bases, J shed 6 bases, and the junction held 5 bases outside the gene matches. The CDR3 covers 15 residues. CDR3 in DNA: TGTGCCACCAGTGATATAAGACAGGGGGGCAATGAGCAGTTCTTC. It is translated as CATSDIRQGGNEQFF.